This T cell receptor beta chain was obtained from a study of blood T cell repertoires in COVID-19. As for the study in general: Samples taken during acute and convalescent COVID-19 were collected in the United States, Italy and Spain.

Germline V gene data show CDR1 as LNHDA and CDR2 as SQIVND (reference sequence). Unmatched junction bases numbered 10, after V lost 8 bases and J lost 4 bases. This CDR3 has 15 amino acids. TCRdb's copy holds only in-frame clones and misses some; the assay was immunoSEQ multiplex PCR. The sample shows about 160,000 clones, 87% of them seen only once. The TCR sequence derives from a woman in her fifties or sixties who had recovered from COVID-19. This rearrangement joins TRBV19 to TRBJ2-3; 9 positions agree with TRBD1. Source material: peripheral blood. The CDR3 region is CASSRQGEGADTQYF. The CDR3 nucleotides read TGTGCCAGTTCCAGACAGGGGGAGGGTGCAGATACGCAGTATTTT. The full variable domain, with the rest looked up from reference TRBV19 and TRBJ2-3, is DGGITQSPKYLFRKEGQNVTLSCEQNLNHDAMYWYRQDPGQGLRLIYYSQIVNDFQKGDIAEGYSVSREKKESFPLTVTSAQKNPTAFYLCASSRQGEGADTQYFGPGTRLTVL.